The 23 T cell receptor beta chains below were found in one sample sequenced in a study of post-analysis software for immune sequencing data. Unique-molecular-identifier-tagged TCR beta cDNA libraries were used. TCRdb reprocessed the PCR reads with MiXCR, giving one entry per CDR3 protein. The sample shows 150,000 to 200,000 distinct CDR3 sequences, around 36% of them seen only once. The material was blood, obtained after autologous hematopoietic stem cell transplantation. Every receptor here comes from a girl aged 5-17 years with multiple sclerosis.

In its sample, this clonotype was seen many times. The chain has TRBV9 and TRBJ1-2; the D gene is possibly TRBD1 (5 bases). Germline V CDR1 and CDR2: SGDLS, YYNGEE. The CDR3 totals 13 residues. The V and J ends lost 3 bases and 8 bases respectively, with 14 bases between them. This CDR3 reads CASSALSPGGYTF. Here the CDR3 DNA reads TGTGCCAGCAGCGCCCTCTCCCCAGGGGGCTACACCTTC.

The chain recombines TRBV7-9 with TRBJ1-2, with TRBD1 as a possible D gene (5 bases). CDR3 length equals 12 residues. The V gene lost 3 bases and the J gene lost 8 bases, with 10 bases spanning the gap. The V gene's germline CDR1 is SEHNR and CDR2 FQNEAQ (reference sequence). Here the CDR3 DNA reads TGTGCCAGCAGCTTCCAGGGTAGCGGCTACACCTTC. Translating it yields CASSFQGSGYTF.

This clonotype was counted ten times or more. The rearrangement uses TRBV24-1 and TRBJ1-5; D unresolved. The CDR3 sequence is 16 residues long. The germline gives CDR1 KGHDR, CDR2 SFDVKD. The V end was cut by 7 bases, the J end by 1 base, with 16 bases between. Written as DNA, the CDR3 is TGTGCCACCAGCCCAAACAGTGACGGGAGCAATCAGCCCCAGCATTTT. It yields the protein CATSPNSDGSNQPQHF.

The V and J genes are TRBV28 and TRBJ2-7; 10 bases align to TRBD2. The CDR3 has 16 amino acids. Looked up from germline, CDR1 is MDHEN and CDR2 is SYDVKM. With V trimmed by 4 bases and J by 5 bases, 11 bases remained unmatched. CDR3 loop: CASSSTSGIFTHEQYF. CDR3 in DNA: TGTGCCAGCAGTTCTACTAGCGGGATCTTTACCCACGAGCAGTACTTC.

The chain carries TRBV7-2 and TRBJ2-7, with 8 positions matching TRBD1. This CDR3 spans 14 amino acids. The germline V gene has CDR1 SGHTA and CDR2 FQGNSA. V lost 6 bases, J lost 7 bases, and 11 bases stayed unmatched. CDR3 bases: TGTGCCAGCAGAGACAGGGGCCACAAAGGGGAGCAGTACTTC. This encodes CASRDRGHKGEQYF.

In DNA form, the CDR3 reads TGTGCCAGCAGCTTATTCCGGGTGGGGGCAGATACGCAGTATTTT. This gives the protein CASSLFRVGADTQYF. V and J are TRBV7-6 and TRBJ2-3; the D gene could be TRBD1 or TRBD2 (5 bases each). CDR3 size: 15 residues. The germline V and J ends were trimmed by 2 bases and 4 bases, with 13 bases remaining between them. CDR1 is SGHVS and CDR2 is FNYEAQ in the germline V gene.

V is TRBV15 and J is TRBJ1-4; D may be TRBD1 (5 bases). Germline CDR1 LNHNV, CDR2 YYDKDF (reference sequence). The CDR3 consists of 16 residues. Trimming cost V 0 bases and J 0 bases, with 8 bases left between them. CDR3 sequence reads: CATSRDGATTNEKLFF. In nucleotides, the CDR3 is TGTGCCACCAGCAGAGATGGGGCAACAACTAATGAAAAACTGTTTTTT.

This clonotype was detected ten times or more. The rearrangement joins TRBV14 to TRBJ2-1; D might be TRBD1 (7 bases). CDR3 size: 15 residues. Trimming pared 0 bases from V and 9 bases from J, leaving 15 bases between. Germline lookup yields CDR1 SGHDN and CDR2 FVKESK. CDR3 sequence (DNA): TGTGCCAGCAGCCAAGATTGGGTCCAGGGGGGTGAGCAGTTCTTC. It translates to CASSQDWVQGGEQFF.

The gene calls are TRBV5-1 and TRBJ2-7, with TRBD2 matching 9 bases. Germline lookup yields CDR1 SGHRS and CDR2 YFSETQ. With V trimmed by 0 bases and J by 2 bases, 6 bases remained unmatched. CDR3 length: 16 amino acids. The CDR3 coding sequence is TGCGCCAGCAGCTTGGTCGAGAAGCGGGAGGCCTACGAGCAGTACTTC. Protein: CASSLVEKREAYEQYF.

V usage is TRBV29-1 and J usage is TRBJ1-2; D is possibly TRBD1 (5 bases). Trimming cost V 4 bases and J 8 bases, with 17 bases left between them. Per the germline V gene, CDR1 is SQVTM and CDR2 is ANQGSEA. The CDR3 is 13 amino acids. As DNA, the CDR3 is TGCAGCGTTGTCGGCAGGGTGGGCTACGGCTACACCTTC. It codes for CSVVGRVGYGYTF.

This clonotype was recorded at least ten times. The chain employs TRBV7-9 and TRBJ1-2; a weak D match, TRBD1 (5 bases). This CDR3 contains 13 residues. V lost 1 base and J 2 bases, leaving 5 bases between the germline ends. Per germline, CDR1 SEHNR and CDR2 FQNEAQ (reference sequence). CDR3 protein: CASSLGGNYGYTF. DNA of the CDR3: TGTGCCAGCAGCTTAGGGGGGAACTATGGCTACACCTTC.

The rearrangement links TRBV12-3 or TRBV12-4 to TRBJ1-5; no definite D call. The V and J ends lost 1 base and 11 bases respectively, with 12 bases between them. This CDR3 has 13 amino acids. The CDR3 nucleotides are TGTGCCAGCAGTTTAGGAGGCCTTTGGACCCAGCATTTT. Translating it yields CASSLGGLWTQHF.

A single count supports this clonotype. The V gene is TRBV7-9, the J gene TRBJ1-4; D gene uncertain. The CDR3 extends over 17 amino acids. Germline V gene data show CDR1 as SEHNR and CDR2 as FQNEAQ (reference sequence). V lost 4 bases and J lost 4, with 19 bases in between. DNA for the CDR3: TGTGCCAGCAGCTCCCCCCAAACAGAGGAACTTAATGAAAAACTGTTTTTT. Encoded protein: CASSSPQTEELNEKLFF.

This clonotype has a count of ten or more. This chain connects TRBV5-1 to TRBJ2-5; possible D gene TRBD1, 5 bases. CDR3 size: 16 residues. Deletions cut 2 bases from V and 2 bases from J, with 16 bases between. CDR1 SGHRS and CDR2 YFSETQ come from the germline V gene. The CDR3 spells CASSFHPTTVQETQYF. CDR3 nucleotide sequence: TGCGCCAGCAGCTTCCACCCTACGACAGTACAAGAGACCCAGTACTTC.

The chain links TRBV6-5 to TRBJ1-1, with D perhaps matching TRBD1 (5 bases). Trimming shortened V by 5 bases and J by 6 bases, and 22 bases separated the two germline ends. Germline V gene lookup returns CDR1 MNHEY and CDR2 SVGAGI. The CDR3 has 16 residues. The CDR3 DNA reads TGTGCCAGCAGTCCCCCGGGACGGGGGGATAATTCTGAAGCTTTCTTT. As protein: CASSPPGRGDNSEAFF.

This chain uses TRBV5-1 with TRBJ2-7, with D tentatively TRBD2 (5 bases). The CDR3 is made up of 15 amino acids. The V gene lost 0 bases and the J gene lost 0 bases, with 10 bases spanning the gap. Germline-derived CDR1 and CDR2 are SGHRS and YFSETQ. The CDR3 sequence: CASSLGVAGSYEQYF. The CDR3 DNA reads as TGCGCCAGCAGCTTGGGGGTTGCGGGCTCCTACGAGCAGTACTTC.

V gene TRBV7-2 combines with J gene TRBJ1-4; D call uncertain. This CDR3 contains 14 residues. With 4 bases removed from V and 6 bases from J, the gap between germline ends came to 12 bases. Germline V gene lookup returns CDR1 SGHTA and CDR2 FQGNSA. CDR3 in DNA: TGTGCCAGCAGCTCCATTGCCCGGGATGAAAAACTGTTTTTT. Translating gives CASSSIARDEKLFF.

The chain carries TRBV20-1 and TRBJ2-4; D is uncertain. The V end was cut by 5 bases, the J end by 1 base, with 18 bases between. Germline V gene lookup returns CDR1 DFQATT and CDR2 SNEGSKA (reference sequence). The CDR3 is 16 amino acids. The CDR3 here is CSAPESVPEAKNIQYF. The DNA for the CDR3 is TGCAGTGCTCCTGAATCCGTACCAGAGGCCAAAAACATTCAGTACTTC.

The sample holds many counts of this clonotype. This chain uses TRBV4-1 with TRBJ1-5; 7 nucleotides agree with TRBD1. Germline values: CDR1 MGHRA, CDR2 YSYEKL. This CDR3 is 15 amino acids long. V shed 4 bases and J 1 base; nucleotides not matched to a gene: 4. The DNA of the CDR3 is TGCGCCAGCAGCCGGGAGACAGGGAGCAATCAGCCCCAGCATTTT. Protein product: CASSRETGSNQPQHF.

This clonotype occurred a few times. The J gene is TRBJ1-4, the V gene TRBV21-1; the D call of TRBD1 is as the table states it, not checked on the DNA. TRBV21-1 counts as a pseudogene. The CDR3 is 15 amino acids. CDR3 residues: CASSKPGQGCEKLFF. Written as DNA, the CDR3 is TGTGCCAGCAGCAAACCGGGACAGGGCTGTGAAAAACTGTTTTTT.

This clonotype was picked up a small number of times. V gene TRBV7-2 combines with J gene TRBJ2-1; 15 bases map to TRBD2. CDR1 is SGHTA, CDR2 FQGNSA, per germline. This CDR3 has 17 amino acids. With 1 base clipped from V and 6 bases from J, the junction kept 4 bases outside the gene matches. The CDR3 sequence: CASSLEGLAGGLNEQFF. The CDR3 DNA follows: TGTGCCAGCAGCTTAGAGGGACTAGCGGGAGGCCTCAATGAGCAGTTCTTC. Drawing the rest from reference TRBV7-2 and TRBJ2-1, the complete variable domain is GAGVSQSPSNKVTEKGKDVELRCDPISGHTALYWYRQSLGQGLEFLIYFQGNSAPDKSGLPSDRFSAERTGGSVSTLTIQRTQQEDSAVYLCASSLEGLAGGLNEQFFGPGTRLTVL.

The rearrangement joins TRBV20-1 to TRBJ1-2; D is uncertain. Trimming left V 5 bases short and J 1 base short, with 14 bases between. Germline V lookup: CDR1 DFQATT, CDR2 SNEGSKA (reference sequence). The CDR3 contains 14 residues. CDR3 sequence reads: CSAAEGRVNYGYTF. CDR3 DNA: TGCAGTGCTGCGGAGGGTCGAGTTAACTATGGCTACACCTTC.

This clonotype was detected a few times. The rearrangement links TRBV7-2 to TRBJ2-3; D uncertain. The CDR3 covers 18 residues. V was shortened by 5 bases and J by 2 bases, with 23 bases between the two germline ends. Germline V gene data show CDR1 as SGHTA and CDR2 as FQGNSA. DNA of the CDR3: TGTGCCAGCAGCGGGTCGAGGACCTCCTCACATATCACAGATACGCAGTATTTT. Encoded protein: CASSGSRTSSHITDTQYF.